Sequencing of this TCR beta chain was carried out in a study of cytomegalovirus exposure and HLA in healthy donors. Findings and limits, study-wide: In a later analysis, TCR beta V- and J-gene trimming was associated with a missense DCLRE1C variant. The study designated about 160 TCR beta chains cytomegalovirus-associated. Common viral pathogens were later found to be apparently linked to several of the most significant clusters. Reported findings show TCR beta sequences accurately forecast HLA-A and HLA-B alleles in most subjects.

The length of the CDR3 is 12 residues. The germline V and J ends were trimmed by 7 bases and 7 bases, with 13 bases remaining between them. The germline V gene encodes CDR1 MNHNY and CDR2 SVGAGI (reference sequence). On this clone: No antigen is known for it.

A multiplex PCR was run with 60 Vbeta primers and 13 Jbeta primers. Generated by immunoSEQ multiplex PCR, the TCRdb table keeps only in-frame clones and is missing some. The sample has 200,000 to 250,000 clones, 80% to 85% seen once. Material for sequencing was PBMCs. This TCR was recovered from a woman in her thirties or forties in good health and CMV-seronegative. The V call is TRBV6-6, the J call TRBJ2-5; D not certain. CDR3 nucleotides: TGTGCCAGCAACCCCGGAGTGGGGACCCAGTACTTC. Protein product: CASNPGVGTQYF.